This TCR beta chain was captured in a study of blood T cell repertoires in COVID-19. Participants reported their clinical history, and cohort assignment relied on those reports. Per the study methods: Nucleated cell counts were estimated from reference gene primer amplification. The data were produced by immunoSEQ multiplex PCR, yet TCRdb's version contains in-frame clones alone and is incomplete. V, J and clone size derive from that table, while D and trimming were established from the DNA sequence. The sample lists around 250,000 clones; 80% to 90% were seen once. Trimming at V came to 0 bases and at J to 5 bases, leaving 5 bases not matched to a gene. The V gene's germline CDR1 is LGHDT and CDR2 YNNKEL (reference sequence). The CDR3 extends over 17 amino acids.

The TCR originated in a woman aged 25 to 39 with acute COVID-19. The specimen sequenced was PBMCs or T cells enriched from blood (not recorded which). The chain recombines TRBV3-1 (or the pseudogene TRBV3-2) with TRBJ1-6; TRBD1 aligns across 9 bases. Here the CDR3 reads CASSQDLGTGHNSPLHF. CDR3 nucleotide sequence: TGTGCCAGCAGCCAAGACTTGGGGACAGGGCATAATTCACCCCTCCACTTT.